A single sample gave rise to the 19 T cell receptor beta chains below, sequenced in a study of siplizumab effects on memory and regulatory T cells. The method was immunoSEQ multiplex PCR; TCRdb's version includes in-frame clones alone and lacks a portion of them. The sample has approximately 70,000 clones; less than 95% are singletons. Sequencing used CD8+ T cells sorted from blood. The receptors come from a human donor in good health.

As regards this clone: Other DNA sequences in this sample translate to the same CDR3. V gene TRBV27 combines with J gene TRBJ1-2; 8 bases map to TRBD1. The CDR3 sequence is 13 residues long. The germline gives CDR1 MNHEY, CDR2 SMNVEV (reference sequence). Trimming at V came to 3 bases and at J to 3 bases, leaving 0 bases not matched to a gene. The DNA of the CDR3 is TGTGCCAGCAGTTTGACAGGGGACTATGGCTACACCTTC. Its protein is CASSLTGDYGYTF.

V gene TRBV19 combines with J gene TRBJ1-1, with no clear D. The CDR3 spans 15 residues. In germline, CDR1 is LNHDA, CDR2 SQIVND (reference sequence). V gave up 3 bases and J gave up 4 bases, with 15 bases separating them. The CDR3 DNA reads TGTGCCAGTAGTATTCTCGGCAGCGTGGTCACTGAAGCTTTCTTT. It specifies CASSILGSVVTEAFF.

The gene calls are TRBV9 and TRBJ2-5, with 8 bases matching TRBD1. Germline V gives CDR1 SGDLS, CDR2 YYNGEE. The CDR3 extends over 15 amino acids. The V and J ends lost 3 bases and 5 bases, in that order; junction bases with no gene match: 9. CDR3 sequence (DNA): TGTGCCAGCAGCGCGGGACAGGCAACGAGTGAGACCCAGTACTTC. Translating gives CASSAGQATSETQYF.

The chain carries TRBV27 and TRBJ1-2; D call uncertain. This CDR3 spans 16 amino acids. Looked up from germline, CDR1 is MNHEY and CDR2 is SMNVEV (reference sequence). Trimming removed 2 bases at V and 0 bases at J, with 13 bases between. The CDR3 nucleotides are TGTGCCAGCAGTTTACGGGCAGGAGCAGCTAACTATGGCTACACCTTC. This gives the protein CASSLRAGAANYGYTF.

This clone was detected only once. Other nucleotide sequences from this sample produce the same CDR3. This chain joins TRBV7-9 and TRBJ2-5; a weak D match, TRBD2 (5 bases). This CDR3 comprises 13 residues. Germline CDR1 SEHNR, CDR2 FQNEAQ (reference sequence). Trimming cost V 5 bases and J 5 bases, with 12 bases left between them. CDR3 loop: CASSPRGEETQYF. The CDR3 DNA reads TGTGCCAGCAGCCCACGGGGTGAGGAGACCCAGTACTTC.

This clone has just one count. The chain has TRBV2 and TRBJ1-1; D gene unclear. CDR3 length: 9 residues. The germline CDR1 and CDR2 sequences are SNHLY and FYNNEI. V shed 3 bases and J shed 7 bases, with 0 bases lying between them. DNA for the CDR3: TGTGCCAGCAGTGATGAAGCTTTCTTT. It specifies CASSDEAFF.

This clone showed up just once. CDR3 nucleotides: TGTGCCAGCAGCCCAAGGGACAGCCCCACTGAAGCTTTCTTT. This translates into CASSPRDSPTEAFF. This sequence joins TRBV7-9 and TRBJ1-1; 7 bases match TRBD1. Trimming removed 5 bases from V and 4 bases from J; junction bases left unmatched: 7. This CDR3 is 14 amino acids long. Germline loops: CDR1 SEHNR, CDR2 FQNEAQ (reference sequence). Based on the CDR3 plus reference TRBV7-9 and TRBJ1-1, the full variable domain is DTGVSQNPRHKITKRGQNVTFRCDPISEHNRLYWYRQTLGQGPEFLTYFQNEAQLEKSRLLSDRFSAERPKGSFSTLEIQRTEQGDSAMYLCASSPRDSPTEAFFGQGTRLTVV.

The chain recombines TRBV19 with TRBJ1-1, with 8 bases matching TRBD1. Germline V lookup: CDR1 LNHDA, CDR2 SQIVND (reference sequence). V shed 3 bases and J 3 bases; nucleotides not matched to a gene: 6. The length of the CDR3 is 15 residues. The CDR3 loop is CASSIRAGGYTEAFF. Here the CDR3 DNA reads TGTGCCAGTAGTATTCGGGCAGGGGGCTACACTGAAGCTTTCTTT.

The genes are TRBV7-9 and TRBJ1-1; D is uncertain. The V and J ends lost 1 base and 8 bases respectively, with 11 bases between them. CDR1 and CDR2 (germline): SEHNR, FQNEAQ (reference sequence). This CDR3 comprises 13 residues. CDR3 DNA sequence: TGTGCCAGCAGCTTAGTGGGCACTTTGGAAGCTTTCTTT. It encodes CASSLVGTLEAFF.

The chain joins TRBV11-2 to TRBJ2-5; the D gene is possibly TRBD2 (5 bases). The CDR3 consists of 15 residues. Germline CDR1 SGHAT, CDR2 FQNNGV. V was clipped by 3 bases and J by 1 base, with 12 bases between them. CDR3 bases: TGTGCCAGCAGCTTTCGGGGAGCCCCCCAAGAGACCCAGTACTTC. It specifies CASSFRGAPQETQYF.

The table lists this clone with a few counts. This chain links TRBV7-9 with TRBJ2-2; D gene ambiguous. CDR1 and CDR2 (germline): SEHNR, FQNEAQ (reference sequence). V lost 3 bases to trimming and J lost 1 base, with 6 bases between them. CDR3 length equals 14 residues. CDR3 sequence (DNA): TGTGCCAGCAGCTTCGAAGAGAACACCGGGGAGCTGTTTTTT. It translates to CASSFEENTGELFF.

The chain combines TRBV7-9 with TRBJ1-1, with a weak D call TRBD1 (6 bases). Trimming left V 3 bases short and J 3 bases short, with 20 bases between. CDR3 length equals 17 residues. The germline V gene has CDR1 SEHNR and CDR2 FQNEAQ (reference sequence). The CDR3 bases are TGTGCCAGCAGCTTCAGGACAGACAGCTACTTGGACACTGAAGCTTTCTTT. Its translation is CASSFRTDSYLDTEAFF.

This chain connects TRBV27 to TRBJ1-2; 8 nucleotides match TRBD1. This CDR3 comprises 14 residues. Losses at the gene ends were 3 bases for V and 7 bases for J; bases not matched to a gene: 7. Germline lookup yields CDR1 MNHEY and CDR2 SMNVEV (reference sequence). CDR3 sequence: CASSFVGQGSGYTF. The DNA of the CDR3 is TGTGCCAGCAGTTTCGTCGGACAGGGATCTGGCTACACCTTC.

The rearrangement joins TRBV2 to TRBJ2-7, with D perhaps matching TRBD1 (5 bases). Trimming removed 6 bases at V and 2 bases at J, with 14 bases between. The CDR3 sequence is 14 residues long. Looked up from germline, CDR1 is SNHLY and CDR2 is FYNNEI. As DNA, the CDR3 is TGTGCCAGCAGCGAGGACACTACCGCCTACGAGCAGTACTTC. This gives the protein CASSEDTTAYEQYF.

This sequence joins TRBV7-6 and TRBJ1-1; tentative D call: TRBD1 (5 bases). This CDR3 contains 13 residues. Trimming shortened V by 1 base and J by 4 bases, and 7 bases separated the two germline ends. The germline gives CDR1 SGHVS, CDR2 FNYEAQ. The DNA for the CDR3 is TGTGCCAGCAGCTTAGGGGGGGTCACTGAAGCTTTCTTT. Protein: CASSLGGVTEAFF.

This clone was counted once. The CDR3 DNA reads as TGTGCCAGCAGCGTAGGTGGCGGGGGCGAAAACATTCAGTACTTC. Translating gives CASSVGGGGENIQYF. J is TRBJ2-4 and V is TRBV9, with D possibly being TRBD2 (7 bases). The germline V and J ends were trimmed by 0 bases and 5 bases, with 12 bases remaining between them. This CDR3 contains 15 residues. Germline values: CDR1 SGDLS, CDR2 YYNGEE. Drawing the rest from reference TRBV9 and TRBJ2-4, the complete variable domain is DSGVTQTPKHLITATGQRVTLRCSPRSGDLSVYWYQQSLDQGLQFLIQYYNGEERAKGNILERFSAQQFPDLHSELNLSSLELGDSALYFCASSVGGGGENIQYFGAGTRLSVL.

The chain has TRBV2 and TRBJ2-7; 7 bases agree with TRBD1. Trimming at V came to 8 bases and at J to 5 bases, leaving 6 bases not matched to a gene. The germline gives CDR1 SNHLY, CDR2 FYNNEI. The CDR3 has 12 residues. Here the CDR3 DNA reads TGTGCCAGCGAGGGGGCCAGCGACGAGCAGTACTTC. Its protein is CASEGASDEQYF.

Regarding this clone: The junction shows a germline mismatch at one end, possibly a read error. The DNA for the CDR3 is TGTGCTAGCAGCTTAAGGGGAGGCAGCGGGAGTAACACCGGGGAGCTGTTTTTT. It yields the protein CASSLRGGSGSNTGELFF. The chain uses TRBV7-7 and TRBJ2-2, with TRBD2 identical over 8 bases. The CDR3 is 18 residues long. The germline V gene encodes CDR1 SSHAT and CDR2 FNYEAQ (reference sequence).

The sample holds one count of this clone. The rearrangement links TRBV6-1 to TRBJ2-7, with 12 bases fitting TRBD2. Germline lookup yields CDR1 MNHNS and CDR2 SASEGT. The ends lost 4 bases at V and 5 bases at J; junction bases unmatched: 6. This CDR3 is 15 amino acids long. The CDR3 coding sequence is TGTGCCAGCAGTGGGACTAGCGGGATTCTCAACGAGCAGTACTTC. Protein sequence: CASSGTSGILNEQYF.